This entry describes one TCR beta chain. The data were obtained in a study of shared clonotypes between healthy human individuals. Adult Caucasians living in Nashville, Tennessee made up all of the donors. In the original analysis: Filtering differed because ImmunoSEQ produced junction-only sequences that carried no quality scores. Data came from immunoSEQ multiplex PCR; TCRdb stores just in-frame clones and leaves some out. That table furnishes V, J and clone size, whereas the DNA furnished D and trimming. In the table there are 950,000 to 1,200,000 clones, 60% to 80% of which are singletons. The receptor was isolated from a man aged 18-30 years in good health. Some clones in this sample may be carry-over from other donors' samples. The sample consisted of memory CD4+ T cells from PBMCs. The sample's subset: CD45RA-negative fraction.

The chain's CDR3 is CASSELWDSSTQPQHF. The CDR3 DNA sequence: TGTGCCAGCAGTGAATTGTGGGACAGCAGCACCCAGCCCCAGCATTTT. This chain links TRBV6-1 with TRBJ1-5; 7 nucleotides match TRBD1. Germline V lookup: CDR1 MNHNS, CDR2 SASEGT. Unmatched junction bases numbered 11, after V lost 2 bases and J lost 7 bases. The CDR3 covers 16 residues.